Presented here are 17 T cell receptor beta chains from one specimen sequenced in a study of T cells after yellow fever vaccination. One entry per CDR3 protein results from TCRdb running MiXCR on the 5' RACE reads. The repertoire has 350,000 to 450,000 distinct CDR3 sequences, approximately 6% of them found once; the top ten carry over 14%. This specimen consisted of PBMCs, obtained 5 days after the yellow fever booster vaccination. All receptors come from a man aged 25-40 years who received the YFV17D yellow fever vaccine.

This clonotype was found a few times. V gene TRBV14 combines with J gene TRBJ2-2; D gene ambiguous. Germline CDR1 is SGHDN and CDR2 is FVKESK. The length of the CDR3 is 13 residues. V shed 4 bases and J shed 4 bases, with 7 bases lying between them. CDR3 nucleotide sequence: TGTGCCAGCAGCCTCCAGCTCACCGGGGAGCTGTTTTTT. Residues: CASSLQLTGELFF.

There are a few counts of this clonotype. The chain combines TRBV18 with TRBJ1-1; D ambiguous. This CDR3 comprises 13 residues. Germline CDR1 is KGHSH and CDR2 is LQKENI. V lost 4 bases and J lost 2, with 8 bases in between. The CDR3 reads CASSHASNTEAFF. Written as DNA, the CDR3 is TGTGCCAGCTCACATGCCTCTAACACTGAAGCTTTCTTT.

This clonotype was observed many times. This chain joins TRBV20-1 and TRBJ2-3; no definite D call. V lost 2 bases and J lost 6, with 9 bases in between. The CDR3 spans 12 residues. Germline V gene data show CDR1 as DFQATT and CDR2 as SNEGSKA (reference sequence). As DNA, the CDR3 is TGCAGTGCTAGACCGGTGGCGGATACGCAGTATTTT. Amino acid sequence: CSARPVADTQYF.

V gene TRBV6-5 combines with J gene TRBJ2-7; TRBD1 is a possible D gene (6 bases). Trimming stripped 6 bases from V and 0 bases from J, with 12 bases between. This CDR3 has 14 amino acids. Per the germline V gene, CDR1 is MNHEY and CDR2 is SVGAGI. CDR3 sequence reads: CASSRDTGSYEQYF. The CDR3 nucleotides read TGTGCCAGCAGCCGGGACACAGGCTCCTACGAGCAGTACTTC.

The CDR3 coding sequence is TGTGCCAGCAGTCACCGGGACCGCGGCGAGCAGTACTTC. The encoded protein is CASSHRDRGEQYF. The V gene is TRBV5-4, the J gene TRBJ2-7; D possibly matches TRBD1 or TRBD2 (5 bases each). Germline loops: CDR1 SGHNT, CDR2 YYREEE (reference sequence). The V gene lost 5 bases and the J gene lost 6 bases, with 15 bases spanning the gap. This CDR3 spans 13 amino acids.

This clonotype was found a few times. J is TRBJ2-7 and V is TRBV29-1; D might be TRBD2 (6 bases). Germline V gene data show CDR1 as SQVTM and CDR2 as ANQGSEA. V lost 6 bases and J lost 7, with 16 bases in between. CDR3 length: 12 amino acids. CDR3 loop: CSVGRDFMEQYF. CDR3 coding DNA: TGCAGCGTCGGTAGGGACTTCATGGAGCAGTACTTC.

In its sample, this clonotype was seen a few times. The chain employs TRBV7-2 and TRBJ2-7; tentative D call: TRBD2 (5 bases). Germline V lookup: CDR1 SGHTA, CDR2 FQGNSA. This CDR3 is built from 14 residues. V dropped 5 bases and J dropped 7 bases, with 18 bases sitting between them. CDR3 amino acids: CASSVRLEGREQYF. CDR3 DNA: TGTGCCAGCAGCGTGCGGCTAGAGGGTAGGGAGCAGTACTTC.

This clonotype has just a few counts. The DNA for the CDR3 is TGTGCCAGCAGTGAACGGGACAGATCCAATGAAAAACTGTTTTTT. It encodes CASSERDRSNEKLFF. The chain employs TRBV6-1 and TRBJ1-4, with 7 bases identical to TRBD1. The germline CDR1 and CDR2 sequences are MNHNS and SASEGT. V shed 2 bases and J 5 bases; nucleotides not matched to a gene: 5. This CDR3 spans 15 amino acids.

CDR3 sequence: CAISESNGGRDTQYF. The CDR3 DNA reads as TGTGCCATCAGTGAGTCGAATGGTGGGAGGGATACGCAGTATTTT. The chain has TRBV10-3 and TRBJ2-3; maybe TRBD2 (6 bases). This CDR3 is 15 amino acids long. The ends were cut back, 0 bases at V and 6 bases at J, with 13 bases in the middle. Germline-derived CDR1 and CDR2 are ENHRY and SYGVKD.

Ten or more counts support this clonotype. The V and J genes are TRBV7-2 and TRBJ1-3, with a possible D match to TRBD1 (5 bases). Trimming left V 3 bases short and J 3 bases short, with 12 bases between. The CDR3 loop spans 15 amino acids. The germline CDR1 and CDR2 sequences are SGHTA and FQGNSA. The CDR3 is CASSFRGAFGNTIYF. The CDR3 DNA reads TGTGCCAGCAGCTTCCGAGGGGCCTTTGGAAACACCATATATTTT.

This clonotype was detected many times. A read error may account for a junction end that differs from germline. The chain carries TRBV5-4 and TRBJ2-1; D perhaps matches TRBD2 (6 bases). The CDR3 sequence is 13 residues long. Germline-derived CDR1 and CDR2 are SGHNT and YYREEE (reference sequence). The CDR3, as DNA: TGTGCCAGCAGCTTGCAAGGGACTGAAGCGGCGATCTTC. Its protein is CASSLQGTEAAIF.

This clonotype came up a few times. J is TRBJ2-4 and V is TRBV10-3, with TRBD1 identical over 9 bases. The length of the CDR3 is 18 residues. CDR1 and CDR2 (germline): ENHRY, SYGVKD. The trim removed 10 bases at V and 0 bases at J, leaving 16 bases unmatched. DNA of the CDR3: TGTGCCAGCTCTACCGGGACAGGGCCTACGATAGCCAAAAACATTCAGTACTTC. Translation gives CASSTGTGPTIAKNIQYF.

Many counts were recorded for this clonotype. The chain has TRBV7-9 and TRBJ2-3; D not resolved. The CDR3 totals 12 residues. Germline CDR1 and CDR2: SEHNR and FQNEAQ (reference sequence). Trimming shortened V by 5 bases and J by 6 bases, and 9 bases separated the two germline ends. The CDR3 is CASSPGRDTQYF. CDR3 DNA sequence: TGTGCCAGCAGCCCCGGCCGTGATACGCAGTATTTT.

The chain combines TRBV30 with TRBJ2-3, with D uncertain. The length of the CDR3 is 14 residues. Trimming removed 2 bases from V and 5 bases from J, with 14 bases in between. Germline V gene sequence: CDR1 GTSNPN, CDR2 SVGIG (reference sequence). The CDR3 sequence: CAWSMWVSGDTQYF. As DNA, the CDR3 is TGTGCCTGGAGTATGTGGGTCTCGGGAGATACGCAGTATTTT.

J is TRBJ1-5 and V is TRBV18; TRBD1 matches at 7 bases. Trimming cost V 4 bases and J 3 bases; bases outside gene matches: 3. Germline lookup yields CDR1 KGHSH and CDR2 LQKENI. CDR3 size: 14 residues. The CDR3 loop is CASSQGTDNQPQHF. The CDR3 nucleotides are TGTGCCAGCTCACAAGGGACAGACAATCAGCCCCAGCATTTT.

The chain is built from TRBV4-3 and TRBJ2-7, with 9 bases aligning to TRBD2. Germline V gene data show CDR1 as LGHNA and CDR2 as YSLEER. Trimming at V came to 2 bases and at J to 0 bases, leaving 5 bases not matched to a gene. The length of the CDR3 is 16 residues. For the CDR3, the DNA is TGCGCCAGCAGCCAAACGAGTAGCGGGGGCTCCTACGAGCAGTACTTC. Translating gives CASSQTSSGGSYEQYF.

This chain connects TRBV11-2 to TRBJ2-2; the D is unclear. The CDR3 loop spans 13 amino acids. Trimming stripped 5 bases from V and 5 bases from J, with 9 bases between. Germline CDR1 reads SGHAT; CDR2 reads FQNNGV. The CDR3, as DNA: TGTGCCAGCAGCAACCCCGGGACCGGGGAGCTGTTTTTT. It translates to CASSNPGTGELFF.